The 31 T cell receptor beta chains given below trace back to one sample, sequenced in a study of tumor-infiltrating lymphocytes in primary liver carcinoma. Priming with a constant-region primer yielded TCR beta cDNA from about 510 ng total RNA. Nested multiplex PCR, run for three rounds with slightly modified ARM-PCR, yielded TCR beta libraries. It was with TRBV1-TRBV30 forward primers and a C-beta reverse primer that the first two PCR rounds were run, at around 10 cycles each. TCRdb reprocessed the multiplex PCR reads with MiXCR, giving one entry per CDR3 protein. The sample contains 75,000 to 80,000 distinct CDR3 sequences, approximately 69% of which appear only once. Co-extraction of RNA and DNA was performed on roughly 17-32 mg of unsorted bulk tissue. The sample consisted of tumor-adjacent normal liver tissue. All receptors come from a middle-aged man with primary liver carcinoma and hepatitis B virus infection.

On this clonotype: Here the CDR3 omits its conserved ending phenylalanine or tryptophan, so a read error is the likely source. The chain carries TRBV6-5 and TRBJ2-3; no reliable D call. The V end was cut by 2 bases, the J end by 5 bases, with 14 bases between. The germline CDR1 and CDR2 sequences are MNHEY and SVGAGI. The CDR3 extends over 15 amino acids. CDR3 bases: TGTGCCAGCAGTTACGATATCAGTCTCAGAGATACGCAGTATTCT. It specifies CASSYDISLRDTQYS.

Worth noting for this clonotype: The junction differs from germline at one of its ends, possibly a read error. The gene calls are TRBV12-3 or TRBV12-4 and TRBJ2-2; D possibly corresponds to TRBD2 (6 bases). The CDR3 runs to 17 residues. The CDR3 nucleotides are TGTGCCGGCAGCCACGAGGTAGCGGCGGGATACACAGGGGAGCTGTTTTTT. As protein: CAGSHEVAAGYTGELFF.

As concerns this clonotype: An end of the junction differs from the germline gene, which may be a read error. This rearrangement joins TRBV24-1 to TRBJ2-1, with 9 bases lining up with TRBD2. The germline CDR1 and CDR2 sequences are KGHDR and SFDVKD. CDR3 length equals 16 residues. CDR3 bases: TGTGCCACCTGTGAAAGGATAGCGGGAGTACGGAATGAGCAGTTCTTC. It codes for CATCERIAGVRNEQFF.

For this clonotype: One end of the junction fails to match germline, which may point to a read error. V and J are TRBV6-2 or TRBV6-3 and TRBJ2-1, with D unresolved. Germline assignment: CDR1 MNHEY and CDR2 SVGEGT. There are 12 residues in the CDR3. CDR3 protein: CVSSYGLGEQFF. The CDR3 DNA sequence: TGTGTCAGCAGTTACGGTTTGGGTGAGCAGTTCTTC.

A word on this clonotype: Because it lacks the conserved phenylalanine or tryptophan at the end, this CDR3 is likely a read error. The chain carries TRBV12-3 or TRBV12-4 and TRBJ2-3; D not resolved. This CDR3 region has 11 residues. The CDR3 region is CDSSSLTGQYY. The CDR3 DNA reads TGTGACAGCAGCTCCCTGACTGGGCAGTATTAT.

A word on this clonotype: The junction shows a germline mismatch at one end, possibly a read error. The gene calls are TRBV4-1 and TRBJ2-7; D unresolved. The CDR3 runs 14 residues. Per germline, CDR1 MGHRA and CDR2 YSYEKL. CDR3 nucleotide sequence: TGCGCCAGTAGCCAAGACTTAGGATACCACGGGCAGTACTTC. Its protein is CASSQDLGYHGQYF.

Remarks on this clonotype: Since no conserved phenylalanine or tryptophan closes the CDR3, a read error is the likely cause. The chain links TRBV5-4 to TRBJ2-3; perhaps D is TRBD1 or TRBD2 (5 bases each). The V and J ends lost 4 bases and 1 base respectively, with 13 bases between them. CDR1 SGHNT and CDR2 YYREEE come from the germline V gene (reference sequence). This CDR3 is 15 amino acids long. The CDR3 reads CASSHRDGRTDTQYS. CDR3 nucleotides: TGTGCCAGCAGCCACCGGGACGGACGCACAGATACGCAGTATTCT.

A note on this clonotype: One junction end does not reproduce the germline sequence, and a read error may be involved. The chain employs TRBV29-1 and TRBJ2-1; TRBD1 agrees at 7 bases. The germline gives CDR1 SQVTM, CDR2 ANQGSEA. The CDR3 extends over 16 amino acids. The CDR3: CSVEDPDRPSYNDQFF. The CDR3 nucleotides are TGCAGCGTTGAAGATCCGGACAGGCCATCCTACAATGATCAGTTCTTC.

In the case of this clonotype: Mismatch with germline at one junction end may stem from a read error. The chain has TRBV16 and TRBJ1-5; 8 bases align to TRBD1. Germline V gene lookup returns CDR1 KGHSY and CDR2 FQNENV. CDR3 length: 15 amino acids. The CDR3 spells CSSSQSQGARQPQHF. As DNA, the CDR3 is TGCTCCAGCAGCCAATCTCAGGGGGCGAGACAGCCCCAGCATTTT.

Notes on this clonotype: This may stem from a read error, because a much larger clone lies one nucleotide away. The rearrangement links TRBV6-1 to TRBJ1-2; the match to TRBD1 covers 7 bases. The CDR3 covers 13 residues. CDR1 and CDR2 (germline): MNHNS, SASEGT. The CDR3 loop reads CASSTGQSYDYTF. As DNA, the CDR3 is TGTGCCAGCAGTACGGGACAGTCATATGACTACACCTTC.

Points on this clonotype: The junction does not match germline at one end; this may be a read error. This rearrangement joins TRBV11-3 to TRBJ1-1, with D uncertain. The CDR3 length is 13 residues. Germline values: CDR1 SGHNT, CDR2 YENEEA. Written as DNA, the CDR3 is TGTGTCAGCAGCTTAGGAGTTAACACTGAAGCTTTCTTT. Encoded protein: CVSSLGVNTEAFF.

In regard to this clonotype: This may come from a read error, since a much larger clone is one base off. The chain couples TRBV24-1 to TRBJ2-3; D perhaps matches TRBD1 (8 bases). V was cut by 5 bases and J by 5 bases, with 16 bases left in between. CDR1 is KGHDR and CDR2 is SFDVKD in the germline V gene. The CDR3 contains 15 residues. The CDR3 here is CATSVTGGGVDTQYF. The CDR3 bases are TGTGCCACCAGTGTAACAGGGGGGGGTGTAGATACGCAGTATTTT.

This chain joins TRBV12-3 or TRBV12-4 and TRBJ1-5; D is possibly TRBD1 (5 bases). This CDR3 has 18 residues. The V end lost 6 bases, the J end lost 1 base, and 22 bases lay between the germline ends. For the CDR3, the DNA is TGTGCCAGCAGCCAAGAACCCTTGGTCGGGGCCAGCAATCAGCCCCAGCATTTT. Its translation: CASSQEPLVGASNQPQHF.

With respect to this clonotype: Compared with germline, one end of the junction differs, possibly owing to a read error. CDR3 sequence reads: CSVEGGPEQYF. The CDR3 nucleotides read TGCAGTGTTGAAGGCGGCCCCGAGCAGTACTTC. This sequence joins TRBV29-1 and TRBJ2-7; D gene unclear. Germline values: CDR1 SQVTM, CDR2 ANQGSEA. This CDR3 contains 11 residues.

This clonotype has only a few counts. This may arise from a read error, as a much more abundant clone is one base away. The chain links TRBV12-3 or TRBV12-4 to TRBJ1-1; D call uncertain. CDR3 length: 13 amino acids. The V end was cut by 5 bases, the J end by 4 bases, with 11 bases between. The CDR3 sequence: CASSLSTFTEAFF. Written as DNA, the CDR3 is TGTGCCAGCAGTCTCAGCACCTTCACTGAAGCTTTCTTT.

With respect to this clonotype: An end of the junction differs from the germline gene, which may be a read error. The chain links TRBV6-6 to TRBJ2-7, with D possibly being TRBD1 (6 bases). There are 14 residues in the CDR3. The germline V gene has CDR1 MNHNY and CDR2 SVGAGI (reference sequence). The CDR3 sequence: CASSYSDRFGEHYF. The CDR3 DNA reads TGTGCCAGCAGTTACTCTGACAGGTTCGGCGAGCACTACTTC.

A note on this clonotype: An end of the junction differs from the germline gene, which may be a read error. This chain connects TRBV11-2 to TRBJ2-7, with D hard to call. Germline V gives CDR1 SGHAT, CDR2 FQNNGV. The CDR3 totals 13 residues. The CDR3 nucleotides are TGTGCCAGGAGCTTCGACATCACCTACGAGCAATACTTC. Translation: CARSFDITYEQYF.

Note on this clonotype: One end of the junction is discordant with germline, which a read error may explain. This chain joins TRBV4-3 and TRBJ2-7; unclear D gene. This CDR3 contains 15 residues. Germline loops: CDR1 LGHNA, CDR2 YSLEER. CDR3 nucleotides: TGCGCCAGCAACCAAGATCCGGAGACACCCTACGAGCAGTACTTC. It encodes CASNQDPETPYEQYF.

This clonotype was detected a few times. Given a much more abundant clone one base away, this may be a read error. This chain uses TRBV7-8 with TRBJ2-7, with a tentative D call TRBD2 (6 bases). Germline CDR1 reads SGHVS; CDR2 reads FQNEAQ. V was cut by 2 bases and J by 2 bases, with 13 bases left in between. This CDR3 comprises 15 residues. For the CDR3, the DNA is TGTGCCAGCAGCTTAAGAGCGGGTTTCGCCTACGAGCAGTACTTC. Protein product: CASSLRAGFAYEQYF.

Points on this clonotype: A read error may produce the germline difference seen at one junction end. The chain employs TRBV11-2 and TRBJ2-1; D is possibly TRBD2 (6 bases). Germline V gene lookup returns CDR1 SGHAT and CDR2 FQNNGV. The CDR3 covers 19 residues. The CDR3 DNA reads as TGTGCCAGCAACCCAGCTAGCGAAGCCGGCCTGAGCTCCCACAATGAGCAGTTCTTC. Translating it yields CASNPASEAGLSSHNEQFF.

On this clonotype itself: A read error may produce the germline difference seen at one junction end. V is TRBV11-2 and J is TRBJ2-1; weak D call: TRBD2 (5 bases). The length of the CDR3 is 16 residues. Germline CDR1 is SGHAT and CDR2 is FQNNGV. The CDR3: CASSLMGRASYNKQSF. CDR3 nucleotide sequence: TGTGCCAGCAGCCTCATGGGGAGAGCTTCCTACAATAAGCAGTCCTTC.

There are a few counts of this clonotype. Lacking the conserved final phenylalanine or tryptophan, this CDR3 likely reflects a read error. This chain connects TRBV4-1 to TRBJ2-7; no clear D gene. Germline V gene data show CDR1 as MGHRA and CDR2 as YSYEKL. This CDR3 comprises 15 residues. Trimming cost V 1 base and J 1 base, with 11 bases left between them. In DNA, the CDR3 is TGCGCCAGCAGCCAAGTAACAGAATTATCCTACGAGCAGTACTCC. It specifies CASSQVTELSYEQYS.

The table lists this clonotype with many counts. This chain joins TRBV12-3 or TRBV12-4 and TRBJ2-3; D unclear. There are 15 residues in the CDR3. V was clipped by 5 bases and J by 2 bases, with 14 bases between them. The CDR3 nucleotides are TGTGCCAGCAGTCTATTACAGAGTTACACAGATACGCAGTATTTT. Amino acids: CASSLLQSYTDTQYF.

A word on this clonotype: A much bigger clone sits one base away, suggesting this may be a read error. The rearrangement joins TRBV10-3 to TRBJ2-1, with D tentatively TRBD1 (7 bases). Trimming removed 2 bases from V and 8 bases from J, with 16 bases in between. CDR3 length equals 15 residues. Germline V CDR1 and CDR2: ENHRY, SYGVKD. Here the CDR3 reads CAISEAQGGYDEQFF. The CDR3 nucleotides read TGTGCCATCAGTGAGGCCCAGGGGGGATACGATGAGCAGTTCTTC.

As concerns this clonotype: A much larger clone differs from this one at a single base, so this may be a read error. The DNA is left out, because the CDR3 cannot be placed on it with certainty; the CDR3 is given as TCRdb lists it. The rearrangement links TRBV7-9 to TRBJ1-5; TRBD1, the table's D call, lacks a check against the DNA. Germline values: CDR1 SEHNR, CDR2 FQNEAQ (reference sequence). The CDR3 spans 14 amino acids, including both terminal residues. CDR3 amino acids: CASSWGQGNQPHHF.

This sequence joins TRBV29-1 and TRBJ2-2; a weak D match, TRBD2 (5 bases). The CDR3 length is 15 residues. V lost 7 bases to trimming and J lost 0 bases, with 15 bases between them. CDR1 is SQVTM and CDR2 is ANQGSEA in the germline V gene. The CDR3 coding sequence is TGCAGCGCTCTTACTAACGGGGCGAACACCGGGGAGCTGTTTTTT. Translation: CSALTNGANTGELFF.

This clonotype was observed a single time. An end of the junction does not agree with germline; a read error may underlie this. This chain connects TRBV29-1 to TRBJ2-3; 10 bases fit TRBD2. In germline, CDR1 is SQVTM, CDR2 ANQGSEA. The CDR3 contains 13 residues. The CDR3 coding sequence is TGCAGCGCCCAGCGGGGGGGCACAGATACGCGGTATTTT. Translation: CSAQRGGTDTRYF.

This chain connects TRBV11-2 to TRBJ2-1; D is possibly TRBD2 (6 bases). The V end lost 10 bases, the J end lost 13 bases, and 26 bases lay between the germline ends. The CDR3 has 14 amino acids. Germline V gives CDR1 SGHAT, CDR2 FQNNGV. The DNA for the CDR3 is TGTGCCAACAGTTTAGATGGTATGGGGACTGATCAGTTCTTC. It specifies CANSLDGMGTDQFF.

This clonotype was detected a few times. This CDR3 is missing its conserved last phenylalanine or tryptophan, likely due to a read error. The J gene is TRBJ1-2, the V gene TRBV4-1; TRBD1 matches at 8 bases. This CDR3 is 14 amino acids long. V lost 3 bases and J lost 2; bases outside the gene matches: 2. CDR1 MGHRA and CDR2 YSYEKL come from the germline V gene. The CDR3, as DNA: TGCGCCAGCAGCCAGGGGGACAGGAACTATGGCTACACCTCC. Translation: CASSQGDRNYGYTS.

Concerning this clonotype: This likely comes from a read error, as the CDR3 has no conserved phenylalanine or tryptophan at its end. The genes are TRBV7-8 and TRBJ2-1; TRBD2 is a possible D gene (5 bases). CDR1 is SGHVS and CDR2 is FQNEAQ in the germline V gene. The length of the CDR3 is 18 residues. Here the CDR3 reads CASSQLGGSAVSYNKQFL. CDR3 sequence (DNA): TGTGCCAGCAGCCAGCTTGGAGGCTCAGCGGTCTCCTACAATAAGCAGTTCCTC.

Concerning this clonotype itself: This sequence may be a read error, since a much larger clone differs from it by one base. Since no conserved phenylalanine or tryptophan closes the CDR3, a read error is the likely cause. This chain links TRBV30 with TRBJ2-6; 8 bases line up with TRBD1. V lost 0 bases and J lost 0; bases outside the gene matches: 7. CDR1 and CDR2 from the germline V gene are GTSNPN and SVGIG (reference sequence). The CDR3 is 18 amino acids. This chain's CDR3 is CAWSVGGTGASGANVLTL. The DNA for the CDR3 is TGTGCCTGGAGTGTAGGGGGGACAGGTGCCTCTGGGGCCAACGTCCTGACTCTC.